The source of this T cell receptor (beta chain) is a study of CD8 T cells in ankylosing spondylitis. Overall study findings and caveats: Within matched ankylosing spondylitis synovial fluid, disease-linked clones were reportedly significantly enriched.

TCRdb reprocessed the 5' RACE reads via MiXCR and lists one record per CDR3 protein. The data hold approximately 90,000 distinct CDR3 sequences, with about 8.5% observed a single time. In its sample, this clonotype was seen many times. As yet, its antigen is unknown. The material sequenced was blood, either unsorted or a sorted T cell fraction (not recorded which). This TCR came from a male donor with ankylosing spondylitis or in good health (not recorded which).

The CDR3 spells CASSRRLALKGDEQFF. For the CDR3, the DNA is TGTGCCAGCAGTCGTAGACTAGCCCTAAAGGGGGATGAGCAGTTCTTC. The gene calls are TRBV6-2 or TRBV6-3 and TRBJ2-1; perhaps TRBD2 as D (7 bases). Germline lookup yields CDR1 MNHEY and CDR2 SVGEGT. The CDR3 spans 16 residues. V lost 5 bases, J lost 8 bases, and 22 bases lay in between.